The T cell receptor beta chain described here comes from a study of T cells in Graves' hyperthyroidism and ophthalmopathy. Study-wide background: The authors collected peripheral blood at initial diagnosis, before any treatment.

Cells are PBMCs isolated from 9 to 10 ml of fresh blood. The CDR3 regions of TCR beta were amplified from RNA transcripts. Carried out on the TCR CDR3, a first-round RT-PCR used the HTBI primer set. TCRdb itself ran the multiplex PCR reads through MiXCR, one entry per CDR3 protein. The profile shows roughly 500,000 distinct CDR3 sequences, about 15% of them singletons. General study points: Blood also held most thyroid clonotypes expanded beyond 0.001.

Per germline, CDR1 LNHDA and CDR2 SQIVND (reference sequence). Trimming removed 1 base at V and 6 bases at J, with 10 bases between. The CDR3 has 14 residues. This clonotype showed up just a few times. Its antigen is unidentified. The sample taken for sequencing was blood. The chain joins TRBV19 to TRBJ2-1; D uncertain. This TCR was recovered from a woman in her 30s with Graves' ophthalmopathy. The CDR3: CASSIVWARNEQFF. CDR3 DNA sequence: TGTGCCAGTAGTATAGTGTGGGCCCGCAATGAGCAGTTCTTC.